Sequencing of this T cell receptor (beta chain) was carried out in a study of control samples from healthy donors and cancer patients. Trimming removed 4 bases at V and 4 bases at J, with 8 bases between. The germline V gene encodes CDR1 KGHDR and CDR2 SFDVKD. The CDR3 spans 13 residues. Here immunoSEQ multiplex PCR was the method, and the copy in TCRdb shows in-frame clones only, minus some. The sample has tens of thousands of clones; around 94% are singletons. The chain couples TRBV24-1 to TRBJ2-3; no firm D call. The receptor was derived from a woman aged 18-30 years in good health. Sequencing used blood. Here the CDR3 reads CATSDYGADTQYF. As DNA, the CDR3 is TGTGCCACCAGTGACTATGGGGCAGATACGCAGTATTTT.